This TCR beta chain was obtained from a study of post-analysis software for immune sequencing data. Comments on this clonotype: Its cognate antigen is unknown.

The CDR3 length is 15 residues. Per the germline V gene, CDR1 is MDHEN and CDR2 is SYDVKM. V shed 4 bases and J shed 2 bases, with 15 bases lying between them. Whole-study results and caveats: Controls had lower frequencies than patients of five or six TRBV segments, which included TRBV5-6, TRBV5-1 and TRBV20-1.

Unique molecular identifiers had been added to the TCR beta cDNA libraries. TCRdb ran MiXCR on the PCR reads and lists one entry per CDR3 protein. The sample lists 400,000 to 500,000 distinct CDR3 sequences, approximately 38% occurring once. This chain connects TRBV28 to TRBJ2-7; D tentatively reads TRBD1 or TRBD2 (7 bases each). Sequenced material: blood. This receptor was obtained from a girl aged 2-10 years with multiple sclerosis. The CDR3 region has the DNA TGTGCCAGCAGTTCCCAGGGGGGGGGTCCCTACGAGCAGTACTTC. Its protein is CASSSQGGGPYEQYF.